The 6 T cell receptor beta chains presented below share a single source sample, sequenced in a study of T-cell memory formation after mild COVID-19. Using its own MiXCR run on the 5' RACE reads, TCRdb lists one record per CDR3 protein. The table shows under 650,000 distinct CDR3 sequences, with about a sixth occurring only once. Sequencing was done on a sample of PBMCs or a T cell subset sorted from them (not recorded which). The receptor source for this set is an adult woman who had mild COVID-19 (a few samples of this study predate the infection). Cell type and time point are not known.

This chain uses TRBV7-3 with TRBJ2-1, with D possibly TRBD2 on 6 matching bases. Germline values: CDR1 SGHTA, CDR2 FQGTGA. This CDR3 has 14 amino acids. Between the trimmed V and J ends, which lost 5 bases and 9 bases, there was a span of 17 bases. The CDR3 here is CASSISGLLGEQFF. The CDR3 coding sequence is TGTGCCAGCAGCATTAGCGGCCTCTTGGGTGAGCAGTTCTTC.

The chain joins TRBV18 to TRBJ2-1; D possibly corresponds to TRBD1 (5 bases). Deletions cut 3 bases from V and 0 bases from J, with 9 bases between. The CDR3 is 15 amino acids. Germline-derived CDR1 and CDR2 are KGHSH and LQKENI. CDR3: CASSPTASSYNEQFF. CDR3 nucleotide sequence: TGTGCCAGCTCACCGACAGCCAGCTCCTACAATGAGCAGTTCTTC. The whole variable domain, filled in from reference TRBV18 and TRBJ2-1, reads NAGVMQNPRHLVRRRGQEARLRCSPMKGHSHVYWYRQLPEEGLKFMVYLQKENIIDESGMPKERFSAEFPKEGPSILRIQQVVRGDSAAYFCASSPTASSYNEQFFGPGTRLTVL.

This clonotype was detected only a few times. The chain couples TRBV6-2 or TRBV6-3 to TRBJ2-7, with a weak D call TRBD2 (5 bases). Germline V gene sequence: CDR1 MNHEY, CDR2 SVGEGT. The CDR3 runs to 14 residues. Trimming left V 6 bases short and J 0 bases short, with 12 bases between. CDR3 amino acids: CASSPSTSSYEQYF. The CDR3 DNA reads TGTGCCAGCAGCCCCTCAACTAGCTCCTACGAGCAGTACTTC.

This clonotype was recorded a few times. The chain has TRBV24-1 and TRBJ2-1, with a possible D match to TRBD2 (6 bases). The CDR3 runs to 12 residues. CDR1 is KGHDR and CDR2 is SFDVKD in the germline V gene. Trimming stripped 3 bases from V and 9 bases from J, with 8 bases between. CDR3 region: CATSDREAEQFF. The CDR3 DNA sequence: TGTGCCACCAGTGATAGGGAGGCTGAGCAGTTCTTC.

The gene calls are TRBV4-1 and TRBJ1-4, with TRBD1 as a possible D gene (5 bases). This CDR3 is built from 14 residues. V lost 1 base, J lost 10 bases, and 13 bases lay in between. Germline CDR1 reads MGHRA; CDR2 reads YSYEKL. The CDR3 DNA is TGCGCCAGCAGCCAAGTGATCCTTAGGGGAAAACTGTTTTTT. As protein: CASSQVILRGKLFF.

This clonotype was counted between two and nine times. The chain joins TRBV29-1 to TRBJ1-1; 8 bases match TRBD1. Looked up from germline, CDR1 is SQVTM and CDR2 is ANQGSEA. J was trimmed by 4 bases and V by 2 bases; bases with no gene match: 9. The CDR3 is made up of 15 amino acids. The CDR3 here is CSVERTGWRGTEAFF. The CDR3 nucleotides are TGCAGCGTTGAACGGACAGGGTGGCGGGGCACTGAAGCTTTCTTT.